The 16 T cell receptor beta chains listed next were all sequenced from one sample in a study of T cell responses to AZD1222 COVID-19 vaccine. Sequenced by immunoSEQ multiplex PCR; TCRdb stores in-frame clones only, minus some. Of 100,000 to 120,000 clones listed, about 91% are singletons. The sequences come from peripheral blood, collected 28 days after the second AZD1222 dose. Receptor source: an adult who received the AZD1222 COVID-19 vaccine.

This clone was found once. This chain links TRBV10-3 with TRBJ1-2, with unresolved D. V lost 0 bases to trimming and J lost 6 bases, with 11 bases between them. The V gene's germline CDR1 is ENHRY and CDR2 SYGVKD. CDR3 length equals 14 residues. DNA for the CDR3: TGTGCCATCAGTGAGTCTAACGGGTTTGATGGCTACACCTTC. This translates into CAISESNGFDGYTF.

The rearrangement links TRBV7-9 to TRBJ2-7; no clear D. Germline CDR1 SEHNR, CDR2 FQNEAQ (reference sequence). Between the trimmed V and J ends, which lost 4 bases and 5 bases, there was a span of 12 bases. CDR3 size: 13 residues. The CDR3 nucleotides are TGTGCCAGCAGCTCCGAGTTGATCGACGAGCAGTACTTC. Its translation: CASSSELIDEQYF.

The chain combines TRBV11-2 with TRBJ2-3, with a tentative D call TRBD1 (5 bases). Deletions cut 2 bases from V and 8 bases from J, with 11 bases between. Germline assignment: CDR1 SGHAT and CDR2 FQNNGV. The CDR3 is made up of 13 amino acids. The CDR3 spells CASSLLGASTQYF. The CDR3 DNA sequence: TGTGCCAGCAGCTTACTAGGGGCTAGTACGCAGTATTTT.

V and J are TRBV2 and TRBJ1-6; D uncertain. The germline V and J ends were trimmed by 7 bases and 0 bases, with 16 bases remaining between them. CDR3 size: 17 residues. Germline CDR1 SNHLY, CDR2 FYNNEI. The CDR3 is CASMGYRGSSYNSPLHF. CDR3 nucleotides: TGTGCCAGCATGGGGTACCGAGGGAGCTCCTATAATTCACCCCTCCACTTT.

The rearrangement uses TRBV5-1 and TRBJ1-2; D is ambiguous. The germline V gene has CDR1 SGHRS and CDR2 YFSETQ. Trimming took off 1 base at V and 8 bases at J, with 18 bases between the two ends. This CDR3 has 15 residues. CDR3 in DNA: TGCGCCAGCAGCTTGTTTCGTACCTTTGGGGAAGGCTACACCTTC. This sequence encodes CASSLFRTFGEGYTF.

The sample holds one count of this clone. The J gene is TRBJ1-1, the V gene TRBV7-2; D gene uncertain. Looked up from germline, CDR1 is SGHTA and CDR2 is FQGNSA. Trimming left V 1 base short and J 10 bases short, with 10 bases between. The CDR3 consists of 12 residues. The CDR3 DNA is TGTGCCAGCAGCTTAGGCGGGCGCGGAGCTTTCTTT. It codes for CASSLGGRGAFF.

This clone occurred a few times. V and J are TRBV6-5 and TRBJ2-2; D not certain. Germline V lookup: CDR1 MNHEY, CDR2 SVGAGI. Trimming took off 4 bases at V and 5 bases at J, with 5 bases between the two ends. The length of the CDR3 is 12 residues. The CDR3: CASSSLTGELFF. The CDR3 DNA reads TGTGCCAGCAGTTCACTAACCGGGGAGCTGTTTTTT.

The gene calls are TRBV11-2 and TRBJ2-3; a weak D match, TRBD1 (5 bases). This CDR3 comprises 14 residues. The germline V gene encodes CDR1 SGHAT and CDR2 FQNNGV. Deletions cut 3 bases from V and 1 base from J, with 8 bases between. The CDR3 bases are TGTGCCAGCAGCTTCGACAGTCGCACAGATACGCAGTATTTT. It encodes CASSFDSRTDTQYF.

CDR3 bases: TGTGCCAGCAGTCCGGGACAGGGTCGAAACTATGGCTACACCTTC. Translation gives CASSPGQGRNYGYTF. The chain carries TRBV28 and TRBJ1-2; TRBD1 matches at 9 bases. The trim removed 5 bases at V and 2 bases at J, leaving 6 bases unmatched. The CDR3 sequence is 15 residues long. From germline, CDR1 is MDHEN and CDR2 SYDVKM.

The chain carries TRBV18 and TRBJ2-2, with unresolved D. The germline gives CDR1 KGHSH, CDR2 LQKENI. The CDR3 loop spans 14 amino acids. The V end lost 0 bases, the J end lost 5 bases, and 7 bases lay between the germline ends. Written as DNA, the CDR3 is TGTGCCAGCTCACCACCGCAAGTAACCGGGGAGCTGTTTTTT. The encoded protein is CASSPPQVTGELFF.

The V gene is TRBV7-9, the J gene TRBJ1-4; D unclear. The V end was cut by 5 bases, the J end by 5 bases, with 9 bases between. Per the germline V gene, CDR1 is SEHNR and CDR2 is FQNEAQ (reference sequence). The length of the CDR3 is 13 residues. The CDR3 DNA follows: TGTGCCAGCAGCCCCGGGAACAATGAAAAACTGTTTTTT. Its translation: CASSPGNNEKLFF.

This chain connects TRBV3-1 (or the pseudogene TRBV3-2) to TRBJ1-3; TRBD1 aligns across 8 bases. The germline gives CDR1 LGHDT, CDR2 YNNKEL (reference sequence). This CDR3 is 15 amino acids long. V was clipped by 4 bases and J by 4 bases; unmatched bases: 6. The CDR3 region has the DNA TGTGCCAGCAGCCGGCAGGGGGCTACCGGAAACACCATATATTTT. It is translated as CASSRQGATGNTIYF.

The rearrangement links TRBV9 to TRBJ2-5; 12 nucleotides match TRBD2. Losses at the gene ends were 3 bases for V and 4 bases for J; bases not matched to a gene: 10. CDR1 and CDR2 (germline): SGDLS, YYNGEE. The CDR3 sequence is 17 residues long. Here the CDR3 DNA reads TGTGCCAGCAGCGCGGGCCAACTAGCGGGGGGAAGAGAGACCCAGTACTTC. It encodes CASSAGQLAGGRETQYF.

In the case of this clone: Germline is not matched at one junction end, which may reflect a read error. The V call is TRBV28, the J call TRBJ1-5; TRBD1 might be the D (5 bases). CDR3 length: 13 amino acids. Germline CDR1 reads MDHEN; CDR2 reads SYDVKM. CDR3 residues: CVTLQGARQPQHF. The CDR3 DNA reads TGCGTGACCTTGCAGGGCGCGCGGCAGCCCCAGCATTTT.

V usage is TRBV7-2 and J usage is TRBJ2-6; D is unresolved. Deletions cut 5 bases from V and 0 bases from J, with 14 bases between. CDR3 length equals 17 residues. Germline CDR1 and CDR2: SGHTA and FQGNSA. This CDR3 reads CASSPIGRSSGANVLTF. Written as DNA, the CDR3 is TGTGCCAGCAGCCCCATCGGACGGAGCTCTGGGGCCAACGTCCTGACTTTC.

The gene calls are TRBV4-2 and TRBJ2-1; possible D gene TRBD2, 6 bases. V was trimmed by 1 base and J by 7 bases, leaving 17 bases between them. The CDR3 loop spans 16 amino acids. Germline V lookup: CDR1 LGHNA, CDR2 YNFKEQ. DNA for the CDR3: TGTGCCAGCAGCCAAGCCCTAGGGCTAGCGAGTAATGAGCAGTTCTTC. Encoded protein: CASSQALGLASNEQFF.